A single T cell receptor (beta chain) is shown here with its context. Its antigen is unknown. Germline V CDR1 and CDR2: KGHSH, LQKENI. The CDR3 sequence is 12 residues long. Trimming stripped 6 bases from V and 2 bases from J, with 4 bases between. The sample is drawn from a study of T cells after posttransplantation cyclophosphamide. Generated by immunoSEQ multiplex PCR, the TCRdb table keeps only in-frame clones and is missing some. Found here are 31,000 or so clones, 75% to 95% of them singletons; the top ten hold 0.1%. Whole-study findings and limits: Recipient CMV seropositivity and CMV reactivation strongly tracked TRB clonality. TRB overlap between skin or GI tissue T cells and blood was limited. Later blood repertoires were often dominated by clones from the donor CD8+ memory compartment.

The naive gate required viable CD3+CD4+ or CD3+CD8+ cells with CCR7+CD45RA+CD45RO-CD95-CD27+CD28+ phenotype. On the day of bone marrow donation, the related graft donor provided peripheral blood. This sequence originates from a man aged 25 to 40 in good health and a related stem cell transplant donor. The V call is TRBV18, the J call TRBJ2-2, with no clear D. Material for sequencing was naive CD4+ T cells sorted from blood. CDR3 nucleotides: TGTGCCAGCTCCCCTAACACCGGGGAGCTGTTTTTT. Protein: CASSPNTGELFF.